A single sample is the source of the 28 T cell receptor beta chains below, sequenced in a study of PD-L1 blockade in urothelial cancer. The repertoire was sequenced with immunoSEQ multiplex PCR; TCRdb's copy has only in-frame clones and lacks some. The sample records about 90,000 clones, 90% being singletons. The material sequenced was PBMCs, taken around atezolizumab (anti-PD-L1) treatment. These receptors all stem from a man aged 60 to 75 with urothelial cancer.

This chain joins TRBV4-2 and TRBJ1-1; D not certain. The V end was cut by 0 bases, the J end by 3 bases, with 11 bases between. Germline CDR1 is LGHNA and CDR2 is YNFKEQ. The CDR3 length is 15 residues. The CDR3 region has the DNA TGTGCCAGCAGCCAAGATTGGGGAGGCTACACTGAAGCTTTCTTT. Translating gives CASSQDWGGYTEAFF.

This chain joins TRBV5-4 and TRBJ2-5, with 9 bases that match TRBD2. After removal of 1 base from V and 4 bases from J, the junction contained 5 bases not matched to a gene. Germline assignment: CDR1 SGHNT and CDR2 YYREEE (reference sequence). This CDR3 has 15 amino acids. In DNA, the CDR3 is TGTGCCAGCAGCTTGCGGGGCGGGGGGGCAGAGACCCAGTACTTC. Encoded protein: CASSLRGGGAETQYF.

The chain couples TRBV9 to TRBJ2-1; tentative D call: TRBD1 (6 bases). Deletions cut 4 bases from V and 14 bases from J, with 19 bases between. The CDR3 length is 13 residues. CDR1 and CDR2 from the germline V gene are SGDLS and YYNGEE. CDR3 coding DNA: TGTGCCAGCAGCCCTACCCTAGGGGGTCCCGAGTTCTTC. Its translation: CASSPTLGGPEFF.

CDR3 bases: TGCGCCAGCAGCCCACAGGAGACTAGCGGGAGGCTCCGAGCTGCCTACAATGAGCAGTTCTTC. Translated, it gives CASSPQETSGRLRAAYNEQFF. The chain combines TRBV4-1 with TRBJ2-1; 13 nucleotides align to TRBD2. V shed 4 bases, J shed 2 bases, and the junction held 17 bases outside the gene matches. Germline V gives CDR1 MGHRA, CDR2 YSYEKL. This CDR3 is built from 21 residues.

CDR3 residues: CASSYSGGGANEQFF. Written as DNA, the CDR3 is TGTGCCAGCAGTTACTCTGGCGGAGGAGCCAATGAGCAGTTCTTC. The chain combines TRBV6-5 with TRBJ2-1, with D tentatively TRBD2 (5 bases). Trimming cost V 0 bases and J 6 bases, with 12 bases left between them. The length of the CDR3 is 15 residues. Looked up from germline, CDR1 is MNHEY and CDR2 is SVGAGI.

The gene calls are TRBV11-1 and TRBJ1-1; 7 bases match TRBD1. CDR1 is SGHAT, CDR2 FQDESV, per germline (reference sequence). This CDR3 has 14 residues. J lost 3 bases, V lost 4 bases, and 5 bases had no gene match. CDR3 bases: TGTGCCAGCAGCTCCAACAGGGGATACACTGAAGCTTTCTTT. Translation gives CASSSNRGYTEAFF.

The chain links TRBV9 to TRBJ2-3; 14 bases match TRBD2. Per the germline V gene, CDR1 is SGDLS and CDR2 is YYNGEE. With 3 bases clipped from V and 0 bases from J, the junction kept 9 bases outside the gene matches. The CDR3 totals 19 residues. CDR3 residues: CASSEGLAGGLTSTDTQYF. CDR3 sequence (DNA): TGTGCCAGCAGCGAAGGACTAGCGGGGGGTCTTACTAGCACAGATACGCAGTATTTT.

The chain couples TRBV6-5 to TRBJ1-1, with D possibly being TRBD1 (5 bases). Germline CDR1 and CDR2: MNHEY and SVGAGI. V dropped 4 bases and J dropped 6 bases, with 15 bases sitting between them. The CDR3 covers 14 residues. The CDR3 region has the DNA TGTGCCAGCAGTTCCCTGGGGGGATCCCCTGAAGCTTTCTTT. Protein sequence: CASSSLGGSPEAFF.

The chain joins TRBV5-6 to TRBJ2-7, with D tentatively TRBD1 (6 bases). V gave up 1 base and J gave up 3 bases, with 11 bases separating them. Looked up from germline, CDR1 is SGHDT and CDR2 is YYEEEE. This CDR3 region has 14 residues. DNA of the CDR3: TGTGCCAGCAGCTTGACTAGGGGGTTCTACGAGCAGTACTTC. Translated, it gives CASSLTRGFYEQYF.

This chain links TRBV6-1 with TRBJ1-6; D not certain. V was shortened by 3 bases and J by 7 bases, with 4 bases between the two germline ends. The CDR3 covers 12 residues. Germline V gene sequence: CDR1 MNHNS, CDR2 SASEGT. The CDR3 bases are TGTGCCAGCAGTGACAGGAATTCACCCCTCCACTTT. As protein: CASSDRNSPLHF.

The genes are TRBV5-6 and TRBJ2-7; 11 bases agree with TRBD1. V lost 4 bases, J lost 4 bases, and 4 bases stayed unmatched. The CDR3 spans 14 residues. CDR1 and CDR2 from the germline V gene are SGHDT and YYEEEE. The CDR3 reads CASSLDRGLYEQYF. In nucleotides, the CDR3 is TGTGCCAGCAGCCTGGACAGGGGGCTTTACGAGCAGTACTTC.

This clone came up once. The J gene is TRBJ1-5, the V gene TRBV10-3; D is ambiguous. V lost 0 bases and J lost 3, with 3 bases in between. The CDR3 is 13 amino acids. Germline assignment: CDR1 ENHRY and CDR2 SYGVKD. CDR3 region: CAISESLNQPQHF. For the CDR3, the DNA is TGTGCCATCAGTGAGTCTCTCAATCAGCCCCAGCATTTT.

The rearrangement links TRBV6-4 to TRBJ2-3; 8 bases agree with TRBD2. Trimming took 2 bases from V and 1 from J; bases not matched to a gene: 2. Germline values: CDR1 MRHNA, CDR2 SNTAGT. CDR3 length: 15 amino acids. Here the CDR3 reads CASSDGAGGTDTQYF. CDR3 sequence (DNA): TGTGCCAGCAGTGACGGAGCGGGGGGCACAGATACGCAGTATTTT.

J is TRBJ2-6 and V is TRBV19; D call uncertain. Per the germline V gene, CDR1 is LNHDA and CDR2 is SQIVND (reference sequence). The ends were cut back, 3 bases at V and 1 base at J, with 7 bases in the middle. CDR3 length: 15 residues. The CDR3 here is CASSITLSGANVLTF. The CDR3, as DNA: TGTGCCAGTAGTATCACGCTATCTGGGGCCAACGTCCTGACTTTC. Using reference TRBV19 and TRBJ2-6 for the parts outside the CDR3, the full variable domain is DGGITQSPKYLFRKEGQNVTLSCEQNLNHDAMYWYRQDPGQGLRLIYYSQIVNDFQKGDIAEGYSVSREKKESFPLTVTSAQKNPTAFYLCASSITLSGANVLTFGAGSRLTVL.

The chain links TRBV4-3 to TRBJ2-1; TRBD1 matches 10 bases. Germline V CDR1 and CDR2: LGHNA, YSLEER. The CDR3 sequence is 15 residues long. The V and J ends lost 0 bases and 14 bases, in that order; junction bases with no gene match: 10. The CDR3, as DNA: TGCGCCAGCAGCCAAGAGCATTTGGGACAGGGGATGGAGTTCTTC. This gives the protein CASSQEHLGQGMEFF.

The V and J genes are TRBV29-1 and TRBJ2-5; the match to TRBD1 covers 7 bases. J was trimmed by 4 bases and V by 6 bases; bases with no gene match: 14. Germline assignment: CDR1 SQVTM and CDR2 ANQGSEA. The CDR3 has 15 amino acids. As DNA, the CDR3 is TGCAGCGTCGAGGGTACAGGGGCGAGTACAGAGACCCAGTACTTC. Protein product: CSVEGTGASTETQYF.

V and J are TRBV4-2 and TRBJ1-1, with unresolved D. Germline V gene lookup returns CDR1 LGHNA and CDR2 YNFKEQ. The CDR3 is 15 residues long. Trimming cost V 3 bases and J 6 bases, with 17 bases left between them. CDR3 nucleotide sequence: TGTGCCAGCAGCCAGGAGTTAAAGGCGACGTCTGAAGCTTTCTTT. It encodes CASSQELKATSEAFF.

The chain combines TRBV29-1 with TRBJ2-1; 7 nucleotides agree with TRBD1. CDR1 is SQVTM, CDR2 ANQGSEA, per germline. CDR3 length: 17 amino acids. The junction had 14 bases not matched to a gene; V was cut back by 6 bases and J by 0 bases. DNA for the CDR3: TGCAGCGTACGCCGTGGGACAGACCAAAGCTCCTACAATGAGCAGTTCTTC. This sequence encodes CSVRRGTDQSSYNEQFF.

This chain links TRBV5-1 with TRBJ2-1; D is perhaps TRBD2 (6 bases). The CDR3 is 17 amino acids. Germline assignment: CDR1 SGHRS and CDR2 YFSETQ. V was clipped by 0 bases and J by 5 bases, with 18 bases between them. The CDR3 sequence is CASSLEQGRGIHNEQFF. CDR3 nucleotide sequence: TGCGCCAGCAGCTTGGAGCAGGGTCGCGGGATCCACAATGAGCAGTTCTTC.

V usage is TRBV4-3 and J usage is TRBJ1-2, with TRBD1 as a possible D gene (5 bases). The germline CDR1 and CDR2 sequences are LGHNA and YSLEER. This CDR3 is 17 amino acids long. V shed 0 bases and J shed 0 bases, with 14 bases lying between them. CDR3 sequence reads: CASSQDIGQGPNYGYTF. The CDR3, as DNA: TGCGCCAGCAGCCAAGATATCGGGCAGGGTCCTAACTATGGCTACACCTTC.

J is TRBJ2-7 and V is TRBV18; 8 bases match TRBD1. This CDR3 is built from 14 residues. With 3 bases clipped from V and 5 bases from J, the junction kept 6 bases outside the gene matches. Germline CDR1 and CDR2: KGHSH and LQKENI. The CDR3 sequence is CASSPRTGLDEQYF. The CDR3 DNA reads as TGTGCCAGCTCACCGCGGACAGGGCTCGACGAGCAGTACTTC. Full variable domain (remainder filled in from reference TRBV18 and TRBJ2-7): NAGVMQNPRHLVRRRGQEARLRCSPMKGHSHVYWYRQLPEEGLKFMVYLQKENIIDESGMPKERFSAEFPKEGPSILRIQQVVRGDSAAYFCASSPRTGLDEQYFGPGTRLTVT.

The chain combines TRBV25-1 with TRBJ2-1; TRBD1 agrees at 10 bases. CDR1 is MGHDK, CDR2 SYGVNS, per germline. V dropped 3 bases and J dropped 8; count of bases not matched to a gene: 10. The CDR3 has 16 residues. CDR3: CASSDPGTGAPHEQFF. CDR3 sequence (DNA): TGTGCCAGCAGTGATCCTGGGACAGGGGCTCCTCATGAGCAGTTCTTC. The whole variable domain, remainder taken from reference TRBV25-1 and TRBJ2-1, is EADIYQTPRYLVIGTGKKITLECSQTMGHDKMYWYQQDPGMELHLIHYSYGVNSTEKGDLSSESTVSRIRTEHFPLTLESARPSHTSQYLCASSDPGTGAPHEQFFGPGTRLTVL.

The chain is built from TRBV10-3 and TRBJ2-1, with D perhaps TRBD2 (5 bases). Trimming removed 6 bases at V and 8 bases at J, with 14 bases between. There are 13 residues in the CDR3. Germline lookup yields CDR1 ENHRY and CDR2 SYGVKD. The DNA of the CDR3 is TGTGCCATCAGGGGGAATAGCGTGGATGAGCAGTTCTTC. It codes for CAIRGNSVDEQFF.

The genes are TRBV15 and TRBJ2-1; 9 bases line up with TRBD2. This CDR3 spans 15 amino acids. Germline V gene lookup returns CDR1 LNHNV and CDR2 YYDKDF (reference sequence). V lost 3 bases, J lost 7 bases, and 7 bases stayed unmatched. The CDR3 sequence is CATSRGGRGVNEQFF. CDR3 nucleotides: TGTGCCACCAGCAGGGGCGGGAGGGGGGTGAATGAGCAGTTCTTC.

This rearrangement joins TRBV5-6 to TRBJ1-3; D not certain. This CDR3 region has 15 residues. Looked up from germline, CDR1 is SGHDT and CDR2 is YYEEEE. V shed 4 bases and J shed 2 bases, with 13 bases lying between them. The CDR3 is CASSLRRWAGNTIYF. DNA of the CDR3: TGTGCCAGCAGCCTCCGGAGATGGGCTGGAAACACCATATATTTT.

In DNA, the CDR3 is TGTGCCAGCAGTTTTAGTGGAAGTAGCGGGAGAAATGAGCAGTTCTTC. Its protein product is CASSFSGSSGRNEQFF. The chain combines TRBV28 with TRBJ2-1; 9 bases match TRBD2. This CDR3 contains 16 residues. From germline, CDR1 is MDHEN and CDR2 SYDVKM. With 3 bases clipped from V and 7 bases from J, the junction kept 10 bases outside the gene matches.

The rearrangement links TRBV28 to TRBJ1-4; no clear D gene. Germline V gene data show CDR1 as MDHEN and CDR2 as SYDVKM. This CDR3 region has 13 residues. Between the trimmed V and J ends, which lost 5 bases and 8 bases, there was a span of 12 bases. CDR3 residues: CASSPWREEKLFF. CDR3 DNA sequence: TGTGCCAGCAGTCCTTGGAGAGAAGAAAAACTGTTTTTT. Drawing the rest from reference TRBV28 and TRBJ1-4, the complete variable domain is DVKVTQSSRYLVKRTGEKVFLECVQDMDHENMFWYRQDPGLGLRLIYFSYDVKMKEKGDIPEGYSVSREKKERFSLILESASTNQTSMYLCASSPWREEKLFFGSGTQLSVL.

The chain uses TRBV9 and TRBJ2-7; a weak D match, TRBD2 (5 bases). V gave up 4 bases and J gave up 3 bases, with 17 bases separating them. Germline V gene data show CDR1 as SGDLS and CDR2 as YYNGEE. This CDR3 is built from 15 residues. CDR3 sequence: CASSPREGQDYEQYF. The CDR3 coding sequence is TGTGCCAGCAGCCCTAGAGAGGGTCAGGACTACGAGCAGTACTTC.